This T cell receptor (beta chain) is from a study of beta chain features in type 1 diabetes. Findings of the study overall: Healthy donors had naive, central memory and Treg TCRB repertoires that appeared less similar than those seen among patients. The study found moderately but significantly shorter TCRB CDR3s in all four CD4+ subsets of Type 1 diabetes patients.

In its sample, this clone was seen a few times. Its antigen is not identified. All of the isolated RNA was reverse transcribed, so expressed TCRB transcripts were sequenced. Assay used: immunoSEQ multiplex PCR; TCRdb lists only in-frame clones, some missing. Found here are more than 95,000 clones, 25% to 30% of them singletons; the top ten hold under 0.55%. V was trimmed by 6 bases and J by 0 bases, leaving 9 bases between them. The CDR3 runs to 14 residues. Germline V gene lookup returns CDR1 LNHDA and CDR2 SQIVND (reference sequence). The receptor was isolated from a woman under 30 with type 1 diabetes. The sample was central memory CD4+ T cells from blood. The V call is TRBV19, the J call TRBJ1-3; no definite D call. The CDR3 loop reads CASSVSSSGNTIYF. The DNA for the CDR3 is TGTGCCAGTAGCGTCTCGTCCTCTGGAAACACCATATATTTT.